The clone carrying this T cell receptor beta chain appeared a few times. Its specificity is not known. The data were obtained in a study of T-cell memory formation after mild COVID-19. Findings and caveats of the study: Clones which contracted sat mainly in CM and EM if CD4+, and in EMRA if CD8+.

Germline-derived CDR1 and CDR2 are SEHNR and FQNEAQ (reference sequence). The V and J ends lost 5 bases and 1 base respectively, with 14 bases between them. The CDR3 spans 15 residues. Amplification by 5'RACE using constant-segment primers produced TCR alpha and TCR beta cDNA libraries that carried sample barcodes and UMIs. Using its own MiXCR run on the 5' RACE reads, TCRdb lists one record per CDR3 protein. This table has 290,000 or so distinct CDR3 sequences, approximately 19% appearing once. The chain links TRBV7-9 to TRBJ1-1; D may be TRBD1 (5 bases). The clonotype comes from a young man who had mild COVID-19 (a few samples of this study predate the infection). Cell type and time point are not known. Material: PBMCs or a T cell subset sorted from them (not recorded which). The CDR3 reads CASSPFTRGNTEAFF. In DNA, the CDR3 is TGTGCCAGCAGCCCTTTCACTAGGGGGAACACTGAAGCTTTCTTT.